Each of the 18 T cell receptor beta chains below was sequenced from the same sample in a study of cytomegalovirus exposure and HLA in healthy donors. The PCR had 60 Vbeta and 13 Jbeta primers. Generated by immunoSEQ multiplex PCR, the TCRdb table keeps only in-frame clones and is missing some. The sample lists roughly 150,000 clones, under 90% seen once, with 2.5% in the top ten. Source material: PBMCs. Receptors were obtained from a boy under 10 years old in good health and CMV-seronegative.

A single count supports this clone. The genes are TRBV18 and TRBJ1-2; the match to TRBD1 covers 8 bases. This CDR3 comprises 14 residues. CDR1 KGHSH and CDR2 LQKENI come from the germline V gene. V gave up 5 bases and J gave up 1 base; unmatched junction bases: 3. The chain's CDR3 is CASSTTGDNYGYTF. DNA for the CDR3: TGTGCCAGCTCAACGACAGGGGATAACTATGGCTACACCTTC.

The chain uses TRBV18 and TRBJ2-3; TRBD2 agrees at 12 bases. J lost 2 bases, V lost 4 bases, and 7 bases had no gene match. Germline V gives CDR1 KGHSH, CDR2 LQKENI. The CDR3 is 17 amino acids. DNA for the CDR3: TGTGCCAGCTCACGTTCGACTAGCGGGGGTTCCACAGATACGCAGTATTTT. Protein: CASSRSTSGGSTDTQYF.

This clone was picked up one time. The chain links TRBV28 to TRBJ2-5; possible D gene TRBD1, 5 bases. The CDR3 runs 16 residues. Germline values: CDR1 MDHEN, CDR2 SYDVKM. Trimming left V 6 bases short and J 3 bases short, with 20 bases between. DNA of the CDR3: TGTGCCAGCAGCGACCTCGATTGGCAGGGAAAAGAGACCCAGTACTTC. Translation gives CASSDLDWQGKETQYF.

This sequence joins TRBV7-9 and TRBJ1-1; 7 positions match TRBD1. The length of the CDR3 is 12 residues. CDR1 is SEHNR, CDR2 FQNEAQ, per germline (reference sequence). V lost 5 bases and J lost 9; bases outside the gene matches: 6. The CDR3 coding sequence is TGTGCCAGCAGCGTTGAGGGGGCCAAAGCTTTCTTT. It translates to CASSVEGAKAFF.

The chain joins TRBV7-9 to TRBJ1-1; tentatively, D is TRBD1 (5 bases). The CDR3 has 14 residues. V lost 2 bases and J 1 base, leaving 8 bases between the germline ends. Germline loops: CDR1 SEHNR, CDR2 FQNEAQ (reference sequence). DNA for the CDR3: TGTGCCAGCAGCTTATACGACAGGAACACTGAAGCTTTCTTT. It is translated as CASSLYDRNTEAFF.

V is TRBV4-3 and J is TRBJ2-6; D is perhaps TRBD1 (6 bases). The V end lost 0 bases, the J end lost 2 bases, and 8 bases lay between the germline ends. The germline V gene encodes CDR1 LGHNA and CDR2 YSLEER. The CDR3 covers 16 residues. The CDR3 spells CASSQEQGPGANVLTF. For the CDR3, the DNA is TGCGCCAGCAGCCAAGAACAGGGCCCTGGGGCCAACGTCCTGACTTTC.

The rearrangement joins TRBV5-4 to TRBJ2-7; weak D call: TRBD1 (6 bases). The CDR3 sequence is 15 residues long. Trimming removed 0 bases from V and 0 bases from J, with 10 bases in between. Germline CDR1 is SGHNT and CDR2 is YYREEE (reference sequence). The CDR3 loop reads CASSLGGPYSYEQYF. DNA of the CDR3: TGTGCCAGCAGCTTGGGGGGGCCTTACTCCTACGAGCAGTACTTC.

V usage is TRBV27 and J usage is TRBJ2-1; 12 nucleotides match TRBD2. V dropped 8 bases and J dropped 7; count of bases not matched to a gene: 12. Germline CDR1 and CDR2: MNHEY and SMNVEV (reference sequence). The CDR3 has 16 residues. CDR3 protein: CASDGLAGTPGNEQFF. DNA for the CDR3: TGTGCCAGCGATGGACTAGCGGGAACGCCGGGGAATGAGCAGTTCTTC.

This chain's CDR3 is CASSLGTGGRTEQYF. The DNA for the CDR3 is TGTGCCAGCAGTTTAGGGACAGGGGGGAGGACCGAGCAGTACTTC. The chain has TRBV27 and TRBJ2-5, with 11 bases identical to TRBD1. TRBJ2-7 explains the end of the DNA better; the J call may be wrong. The germline gives CDR1 MNHEY, CDR2 SMNVEV (reference sequence). This CDR3 comprises 15 residues.

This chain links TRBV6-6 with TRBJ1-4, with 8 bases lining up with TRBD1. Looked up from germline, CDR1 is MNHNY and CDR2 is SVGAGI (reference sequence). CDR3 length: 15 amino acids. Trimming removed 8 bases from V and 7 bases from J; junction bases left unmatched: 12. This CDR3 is CASATTRTGSEKLFF. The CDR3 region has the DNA TGTGCCAGCGCAACGACAAGGACAGGGAGTGAAAAACTGTTTTTT.

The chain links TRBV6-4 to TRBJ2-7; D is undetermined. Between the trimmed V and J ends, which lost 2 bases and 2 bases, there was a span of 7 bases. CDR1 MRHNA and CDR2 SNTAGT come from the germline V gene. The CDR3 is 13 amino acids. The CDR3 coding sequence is TGTGCCAGCAGTGACCCAGCGACCTACGAGCAGTACTTC. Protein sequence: CASSDPATYEQYF.

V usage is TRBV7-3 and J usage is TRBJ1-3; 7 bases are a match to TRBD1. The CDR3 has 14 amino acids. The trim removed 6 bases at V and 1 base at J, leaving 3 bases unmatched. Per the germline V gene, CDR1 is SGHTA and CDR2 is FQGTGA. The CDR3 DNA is TGTGCCAGCAGGGAGGGGGCATCTGGAAACACCATATATTTT. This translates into CASREGASGNTIYF.

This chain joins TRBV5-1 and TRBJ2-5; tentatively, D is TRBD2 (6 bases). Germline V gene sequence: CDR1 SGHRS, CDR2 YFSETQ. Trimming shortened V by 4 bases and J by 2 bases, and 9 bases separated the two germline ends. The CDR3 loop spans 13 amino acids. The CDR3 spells CASSERVQETQYF. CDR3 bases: TGCGCCAGCAGCGAGCGGGTACAAGAGACCCAGTACTTC.

CDR3 DNA sequence: TGTGCCAGCAGTGAGGGAGCGGGAGGATCGGCGGCTGAGCAGTTCTTC. Its protein product is CASSEGAGGSAAEQFF. The V gene is TRBV6-4, the J gene TRBJ2-1; 9 nucleotides line up with TRBD2. The CDR3 sequence is 16 residues long. Germline V gene data show CDR1 as MRHNA and CDR2 as SNTAGT. With V trimmed by 3 bases and J by 9 bases, 12 bases remained unmatched.

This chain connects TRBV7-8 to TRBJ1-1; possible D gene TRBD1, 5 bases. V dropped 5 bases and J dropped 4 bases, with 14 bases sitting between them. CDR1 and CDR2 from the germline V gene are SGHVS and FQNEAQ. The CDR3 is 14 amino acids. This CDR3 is CASSDKWGGTEAFF. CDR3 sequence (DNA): TGTGCCAGCAGCGATAAGTGGGGGGGCACTGAAGCTTTCTTT. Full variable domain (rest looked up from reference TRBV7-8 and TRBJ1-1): GAGVSQSPRYKVAKRGQDVALRCDPISGHVSLFWYQQALGQGPEFLTYFQNEAQLDKSGLPSDRFFAERPEGSVSTLKIQRTQQEDSAVYLCASSDKWGGTEAFFGQGTRLTVV.

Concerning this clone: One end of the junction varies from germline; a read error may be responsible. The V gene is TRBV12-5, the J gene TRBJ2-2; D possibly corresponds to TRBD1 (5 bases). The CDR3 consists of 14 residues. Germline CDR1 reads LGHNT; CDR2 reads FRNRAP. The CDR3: CASGLARVSGELFF. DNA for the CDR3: TGTGCTAGTGGCTTGGCCAGGGTATCCGGGGAGCTGTTTTTT.

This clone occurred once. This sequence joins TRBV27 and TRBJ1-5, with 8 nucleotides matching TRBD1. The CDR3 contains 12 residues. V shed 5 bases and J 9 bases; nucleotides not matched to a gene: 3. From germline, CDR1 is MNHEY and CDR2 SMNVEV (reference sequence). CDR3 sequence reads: CASSNGQGPQHF. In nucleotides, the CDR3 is TGTGCCAGCAGTAACGGACAGGGGCCCCAGCATTTT.

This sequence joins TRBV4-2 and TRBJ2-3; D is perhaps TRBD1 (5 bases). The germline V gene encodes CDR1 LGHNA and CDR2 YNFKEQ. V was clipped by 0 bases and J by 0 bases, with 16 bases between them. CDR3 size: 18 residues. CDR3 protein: CASSQDSARQLSTDTQYF. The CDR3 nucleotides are TGTGCCAGCAGCCAAGATTCCGCCCGACAGCTAAGCACAGATACGCAGTATTTT.